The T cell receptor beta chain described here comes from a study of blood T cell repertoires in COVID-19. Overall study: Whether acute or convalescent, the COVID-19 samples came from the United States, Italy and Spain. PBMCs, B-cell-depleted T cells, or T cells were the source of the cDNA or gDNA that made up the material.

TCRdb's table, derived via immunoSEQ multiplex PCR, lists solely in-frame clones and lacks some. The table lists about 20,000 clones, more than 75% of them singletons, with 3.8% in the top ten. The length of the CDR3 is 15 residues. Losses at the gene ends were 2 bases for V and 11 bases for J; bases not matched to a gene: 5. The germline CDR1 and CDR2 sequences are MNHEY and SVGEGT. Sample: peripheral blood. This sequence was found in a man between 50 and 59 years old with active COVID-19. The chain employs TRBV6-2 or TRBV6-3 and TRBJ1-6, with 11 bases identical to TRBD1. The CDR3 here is CASSYPGTGGPPLHF. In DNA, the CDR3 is TGTGCCAGCAGTTACCCCGGGACAGGGGGTCCACCCCTCCACTTT.